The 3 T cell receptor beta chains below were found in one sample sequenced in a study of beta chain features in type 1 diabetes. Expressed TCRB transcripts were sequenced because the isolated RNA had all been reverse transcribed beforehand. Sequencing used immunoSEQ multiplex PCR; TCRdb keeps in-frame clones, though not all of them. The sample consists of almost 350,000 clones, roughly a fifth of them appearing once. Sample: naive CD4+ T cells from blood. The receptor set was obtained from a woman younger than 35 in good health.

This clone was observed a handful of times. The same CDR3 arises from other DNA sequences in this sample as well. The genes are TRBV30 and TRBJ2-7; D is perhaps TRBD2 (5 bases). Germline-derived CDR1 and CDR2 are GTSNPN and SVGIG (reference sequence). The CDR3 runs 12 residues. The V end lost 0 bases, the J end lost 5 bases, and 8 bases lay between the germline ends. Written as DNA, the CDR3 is TGTGCCTGGAGTGTACAGAGGGACGAGCAGTACTTC. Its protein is CAWSVQRDEQYF.

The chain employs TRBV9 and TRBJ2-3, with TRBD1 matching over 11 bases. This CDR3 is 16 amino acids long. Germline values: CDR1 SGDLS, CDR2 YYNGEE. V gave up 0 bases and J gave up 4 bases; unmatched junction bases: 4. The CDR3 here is CASSVGGGQGADTQYF. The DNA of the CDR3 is TGTGCCAGCAGCGTAGGAGGGGGACAGGGGGCAGATACGCAGTATTTT. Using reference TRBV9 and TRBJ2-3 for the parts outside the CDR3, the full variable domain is DSGVTQTPKHLITATGQRVTLRCSPRSGDLSVYWYQQSLDQGLQFLIQYYNGEERAKGNILERFSAQQFPDLHSELNLSSLELGDSALYFCASSVGGGQGADTQYFGPGTRLTVL.

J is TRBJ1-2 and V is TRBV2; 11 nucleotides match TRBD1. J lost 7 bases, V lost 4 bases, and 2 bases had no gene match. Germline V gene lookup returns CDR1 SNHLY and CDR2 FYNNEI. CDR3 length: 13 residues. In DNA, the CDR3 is TGTGCCAGCAGTGGGACAGGGGGCTCTGGCTACACCTTC. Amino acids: CASSGTGGSGYTF.